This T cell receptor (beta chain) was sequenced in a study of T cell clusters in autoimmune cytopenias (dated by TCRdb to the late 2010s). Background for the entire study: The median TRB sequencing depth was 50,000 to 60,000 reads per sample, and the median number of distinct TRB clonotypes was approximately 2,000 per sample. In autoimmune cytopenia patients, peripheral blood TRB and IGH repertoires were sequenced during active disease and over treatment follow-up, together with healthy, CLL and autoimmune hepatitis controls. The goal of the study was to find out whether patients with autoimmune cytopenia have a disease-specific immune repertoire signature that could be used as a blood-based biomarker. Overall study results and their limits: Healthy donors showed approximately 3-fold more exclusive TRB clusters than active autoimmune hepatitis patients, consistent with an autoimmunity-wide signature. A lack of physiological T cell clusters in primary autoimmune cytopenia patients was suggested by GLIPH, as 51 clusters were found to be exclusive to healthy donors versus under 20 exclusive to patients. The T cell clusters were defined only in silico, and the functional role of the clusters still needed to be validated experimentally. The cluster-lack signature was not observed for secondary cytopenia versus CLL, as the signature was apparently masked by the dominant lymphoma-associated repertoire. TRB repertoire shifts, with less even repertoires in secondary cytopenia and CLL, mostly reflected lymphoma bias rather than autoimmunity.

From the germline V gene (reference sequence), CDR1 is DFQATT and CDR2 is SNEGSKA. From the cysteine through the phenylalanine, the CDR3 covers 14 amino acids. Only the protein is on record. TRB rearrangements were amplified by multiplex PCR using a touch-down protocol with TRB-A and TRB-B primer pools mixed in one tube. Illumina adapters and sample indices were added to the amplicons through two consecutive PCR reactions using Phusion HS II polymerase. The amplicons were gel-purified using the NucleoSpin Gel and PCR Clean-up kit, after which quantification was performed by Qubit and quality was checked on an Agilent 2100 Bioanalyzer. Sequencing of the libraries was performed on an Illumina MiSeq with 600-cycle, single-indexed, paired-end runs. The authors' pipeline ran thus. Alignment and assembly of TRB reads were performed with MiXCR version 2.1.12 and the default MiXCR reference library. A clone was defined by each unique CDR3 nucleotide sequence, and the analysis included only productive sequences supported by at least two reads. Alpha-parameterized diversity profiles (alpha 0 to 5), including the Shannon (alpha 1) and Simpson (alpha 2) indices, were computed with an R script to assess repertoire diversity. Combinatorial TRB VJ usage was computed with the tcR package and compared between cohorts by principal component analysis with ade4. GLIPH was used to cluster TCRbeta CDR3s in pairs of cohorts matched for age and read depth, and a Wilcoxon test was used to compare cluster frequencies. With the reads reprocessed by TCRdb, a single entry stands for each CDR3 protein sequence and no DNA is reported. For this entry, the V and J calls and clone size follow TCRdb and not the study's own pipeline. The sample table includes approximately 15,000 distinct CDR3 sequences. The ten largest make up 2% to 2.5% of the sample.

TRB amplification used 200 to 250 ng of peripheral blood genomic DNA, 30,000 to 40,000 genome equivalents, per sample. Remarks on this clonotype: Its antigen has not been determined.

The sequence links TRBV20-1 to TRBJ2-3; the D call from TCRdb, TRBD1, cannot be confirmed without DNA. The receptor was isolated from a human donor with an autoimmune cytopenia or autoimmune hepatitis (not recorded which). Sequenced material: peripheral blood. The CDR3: CSASGGQGTDTQYF.